The next 28 T cell receptor beta chains were all read from a single sample in a study of brain metastases from non-small cell lung cancer (dated by TCRdb to about 2019). The library came from the immunoSEQ multiplex PCR assay. This immuneACCESS table, as held by TCRdb, lists in-frame sequences with V and J called but not all clones. Of the missing ones, under half trace to an unresolved V gene in checked studies; the others have no known cause. The sample table contains about 7,800 clones; only one count was recorded for approximately 80% of them. The ten largest clones capture about 4% of the sample. The material sequenced was primary lung tumor tissue. Read against the paper, the sample's cell subset or site label means: primary lung tumor paired with brain metastasis. Every receptor here comes from a donor aged 40 or over with non-small cell lung cancer.

The CDR3 nucleotides are TGTGCCAGCAGACCCAGGGTAAGGACTGAAGCTTTCTTT. It is translated as CASRPRVRTEAFF. V usage is TRBV28 and J usage is TRBJ1-1, with D tentatively TRBD1 (5 bases). The CDR3 spans 13 residues. V was pared by 6 bases and J by 5 bases, with 13 bases between. From germline, CDR1 is MDHEN and CDR2 SYDVKM.

The chain uses TRBV7-8 and TRBJ1-1; D is unclear. There are 15 residues in the CDR3. Germline loops: CDR1 SGHVS, CDR2 FQNEAQ. V lost 1 base, J lost 5 bases, and 14 bases lay in between. CDR3 residues: CASSLVAERFTEAFF. CDR3 coding DNA: TGTGCCAGCAGCTTAGTTGCCGAGAGGTTTACTGAAGCTTTCTTT. The variable domain in full, completed from reference TRBV7-8 and TRBJ1-1, reads GAGVSQSPRYKVAKRGQDVALRCDPISGHVSLFWYQQALGQGPEFLTYFQNEAQLDKSGLPSDRFFAERPEGSVSTLKIQRTQQEDSAVYLCASSLVAERFTEAFFGQGTRLTVV.

V usage is TRBV28 and J usage is TRBJ1-5; 8 bases fit TRBD1. The V and J ends lost 8 bases and 3 bases, in that order; junction bases with no gene match: 3. The CDR3 length is 13 residues. The germline gives CDR1 MDHEN, CDR2 SYDVKM. The CDR3 nucleotides read TGTGCCAGCTCGGACAGGGACAATCAGCCCCAGCATTTT. This translates into CASSDRDNQPQHF.

A note on this clone: Other DNA sequences from this sample encode an identical CDR3 as well. J is TRBJ1-3 and V is TRBV7-9; 10 bases fit TRBD1. V lost 5 bases, J lost 2 bases, and 3 bases stayed unmatched. This CDR3 spans 15 amino acids. CDR1 and CDR2 from the germline V gene are SEHNR and FQNEAQ (reference sequence). CDR3 loop: CASSRQGAAGNTIYF. The CDR3 DNA is TGTGCCAGCAGCAGACAGGGGGCAGCTGGAAACACCATATATTTT.

Comment on this clone: Relative to the germline gene, one junction end is altered; a read error may explain this. This same CDR3 is encoded by further DNA sequences in the sample. This rearrangement joins TRBV29-1 to TRBJ2-7; D call uncertain. The CDR3 has 11 residues. Per germline, CDR1 SQVTM and CDR2 ANQGSEA. The CDR3 region has the DNA TGCAGTGTTGCCAGTACCTATGAGCAGTACTTC. Amino acid sequence: CSVASTYEQYF.

The CDR3 loop is CASSYSGPLGYGYTF. The CDR3 DNA sequence: TGTGCCAGCAGTTACTCGGGACCGTTGGGATATGGCTACACCTTC. The chain couples TRBV6-2 or TRBV6-3 to TRBJ1-2; D is perhaps TRBD1 (5 bases). This CDR3 region has 15 residues. Germline CDR1 MNHEY, CDR2 SVGEGT. V lost 0 bases to trimming and J lost 5 bases, with 13 bases between them.

The V call is TRBV15, the J call TRBJ2-7, with D tentatively TRBD2 (6 bases). CDR1 is LNHNV, CDR2 YYDKDF, per germline (reference sequence). The CDR3 loop spans 14 amino acids. Trimming cost V 1 base and J 5 bases, with 12 bases left between them. The CDR3 spells CATSRGREVNEQYF. The CDR3 nucleotides read TGTGCCACCAGCAGAGGCAGGGAGGTGAACGAGCAGTACTTC. Complete variable domain (other parts from reference TRBV15 and TRBJ2-7): DAMVIQNPRYQVTQFGKPVTLSCSQTLNHNVMYWYQQKSSQAPKLLFHYYDKDFNNEADTPDNFQSRRPNTSFCFLDIRSPGLGDTAMYLCATSRGREVNEQYFGPGTRLTVT.

The rearrangement joins TRBV18 to TRBJ1-2, with D perhaps matching TRBD1 (5 bases). This CDR3 has 13 residues. Deletions cut 2 bases from V and 6 bases from J, with 10 bases between. CDR1 is KGHSH, CDR2 LQKENI, per germline. CDR3 coding DNA: TGTGCCAGCTCACCAGGGGCAGATCATGGCTACACCTTC. Its translation: CASSPGADHGYTF.

The chain employs TRBV7-6 and TRBJ2-3; D gene uncertain. Germline-derived CDR1 and CDR2 are SGHVS and FNYEAQ. The CDR3 covers 15 residues. Trimming left V 5 bases short and J 0 bases short, with 12 bases between. The CDR3 region is CASSHDTPSTDTQYF. Written as DNA, the CDR3 is TGTGCCAGCAGCCACGACACCCCTAGCACAGATACGCAGTATTTT. The full variable domain, in which reference TRBV7-6 and TRBJ2-3 provide the parts outside the CDR3, is GAGVSQSPRYKVTKRGQDVALRCDPISGHVSLYWYRQALGQGPEFLTYFNYEAQQDKSGLPNDRFSAERPEGSISTLTIQRTEQRDSAMYRCASSHDTPSTDTQYFGPGTRLTVL.

The chain has TRBV7-7 and TRBJ1-1; D remains ambiguous. The ends were cut back, 5 bases at V and 0 bases at J, with 16 bases in the middle. The length of the CDR3 is 16 residues. Germline-derived CDR1 and CDR2 are SSHAT and FNYEAQ (reference sequence). CDR3 DNA: TGTGCCAGCAGCCCCTGGACGGGGAAACTGAACACTGAAGCTTTCTTT. As protein: CASSPWTGKLNTEAFF. The full variable domain, rest sourced from reference TRBV7-7 and TRBJ1-1, is GAGVSQSPRYKVTKRGQDVTLRCDPISSHATLYWYQQALGQGPEFLTYFNYEAQPDKSGLPSDRFSAERPEGSISTLTIQRTEQRDSAMYRCASSPWTGKLNTEAFFGQGTRLTVV.

The V gene is TRBV6-6, the J gene TRBJ1-4; D is undetermined. V gave up 2 bases and J gave up 3 bases, with 10 bases separating them. CDR1 MNHNY and CDR2 SVGAGI come from the germline V gene (reference sequence). The CDR3 runs 15 residues. CDR3: CASSYVSVANEKLFF. The CDR3, as DNA: TGTGCCAGCAGTTACGTTTCGGTGGCTAATGAAAAACTGTTTTTT.

This clone came up once. The chain employs TRBV5-5 and TRBJ2-7; D assignment may be TRBD1 or TRBD2 (5 bases each). There are 14 residues in the CDR3. V shed 6 bases and J shed 0 bases, with 13 bases lying between them. Germline loops: CDR1 SGHKS, CDR2 YYEKEE (reference sequence). The CDR3 bases are TGTGCCAGCACCCGGGACGTTAGCTCCTACGAGCAGTACTTC. Translation gives CASTRDVSSYEQYF.

The chain has TRBV7-2 and TRBJ1-5; no definite D call. CDR1 and CDR2 (germline): SGHTA, FQGNSA. The ends were cut back, 7 bases at V and 3 bases at J, with 10 bases in the middle. This CDR3 is 13 amino acids long. In DNA, the CDR3 is TGTGCCAGCACCCCGGGCCCCAATCAGCCCCAGCATTTT. Residues: CASTPGPNQPQHF.

The gene calls are TRBV7-9 and TRBJ1-1; tentatively, D is TRBD1 (6 bases). Trimming left V 5 bases short and J 1 base short, with 11 bases between. CDR1 is SEHNR, CDR2 FQNEAQ, per germline (reference sequence). This CDR3 is 14 amino acids long. CDR3 DNA sequence: TGTGCCAGCAGCCTAACACAGGGGAACACTGAAGCTTTCTTT. Amino acid sequence: CASSLTQGNTEAFF.

This clone was seen a handful of times. J is TRBJ1-2 and V is TRBV6-5; TRBD1 aligns across 8 bases. Unmatched junction bases numbered 10, after V lost 8 bases and J lost 8 bases. Germline CDR1 MNHEY, CDR2 SVGAGI. The CDR3 loop spans 13 amino acids. CDR3 sequence reads: CASPGQGRLGYTF. CDR3 nucleotide sequence: TGTGCCAGCCCCGGACAGGGTCGGTTAGGCTACACCTTC.

The chain carries TRBV28 and TRBJ1-1, with D perhaps matching TRBD1 (5 bases). The V gene lost 10 bases and the J gene lost 3 bases, with 12 bases spanning the gap. Germline CDR1 MDHEN, CDR2 SYDVKM. CDR3 length: 12 residues. This CDR3 is CATLGGYTEAFF. In DNA form, the CDR3 reads TGTGCCACCCTCGGGGGTTACACTGAAGCTTTCTTT.

V is TRBV5-6 and J is TRBJ2-2; D is ambiguous. The CDR3 is made up of 12 amino acids. V gave up 3 bases and J gave up 5 bases, with 5 bases separating them. CDR1 is SGHDT and CDR2 is YYEEEE in the germline V gene. This CDR3 reads CASSSATGELFF. CDR3 coding DNA: TGTGCCAGCAGCTCGGCAACCGGGGAGCTGTTTTTT.

This chain connects TRBV7-9 to TRBJ1-2; 8 nucleotides match TRBD1. The CDR3 is 15 amino acids. Germline CDR1 is SEHNR and CDR2 is FQNEAQ (reference sequence). Germline trimming cut 5 bases from V and 5 bases from J; bases unmatched to any gene: 10. In DNA, the CDR3 is TGTGCCAGCAGCCCGGGACAGGTGATTTTGTATGGCTACACCTTC. Its protein is CASSPGQVILYGYTF.

The chain recombines TRBV28 with TRBJ1-2, with 7 nucleotides matching TRBD1. The CDR3 runs 12 residues. Germline trimming cut 8 bases from V and 8 bases from J; bases unmatched to any gene: 8. CDR1 is MDHEN, CDR2 SYDVKM, per germline. This chain's CDR3 is CASEKRGQGYTF. The CDR3 nucleotides are TGTGCCAGCGAAAAAAGGGGACAGGGCTACACCTTC.

This chain uses TRBV27 with TRBJ2-7; weak D call: TRBD1 (5 bases). Trimming cost V 5 bases and J 3 bases, with 11 bases left between them. CDR1 and CDR2 (germline): MNHEY, SMNVEV (reference sequence). The CDR3 is 13 amino acids. The CDR3 is CASSRTGFYEQYF. The CDR3 DNA sequence: TGTGCCAGCAGTAGAACAGGTTTCTACGAGCAGTACTTC.

This clone has a single count. The chain joins TRBV7-9 to TRBJ2-7, with 11 bases lining up with TRBD2. CDR1 and CDR2 from the germline V gene are SEHNR and FQNEAQ (reference sequence). The J segment lost 0 bases and the V segment lost 4 bases, leaving 2 bases of the junction unmatched. The CDR3 loop spans 15 amino acids. CDR3 protein: CASSSSGRSSYEQYF. CDR3 nucleotide sequence: TGTGCCAGCAGCTCTAGCGGGAGGAGCTCCTACGAGCAGTACTTC.

The chain couples TRBV7-9 to TRBJ1-1; maybe TRBD1 (5 bases). CDR3 size: 13 residues. Germline CDR1 is SEHNR and CDR2 is FQNEAQ (reference sequence). The V end was cut by 2 bases, the J end by 5 bases, with 9 bases between. For the CDR3, the DNA is TGTGCCAGCAGCTTACAGGGAGTGACTGAAGCTTTCTTT. Amino acids: CASSLQGVTEAFF.

Comments on this clone: At the DNA level, this CDR3 is encoded by other sequences in the same sample as well. The chain links TRBV6-5 to TRBJ1-4; no firm D call. In germline, CDR1 is MNHEY, CDR2 SVGAGI. This CDR3 is built from 15 residues. Trimming removed 5 bases at V and 8 bases at J, with 18 bases between. The CDR3 region is CASSLMTPQDEKLFF. For the CDR3, the DNA is TGTGCCAGCAGTCTAATGACACCTCAGGACGAAAAACTGTTTTTT.

This chain connects TRBV6-2 or TRBV6-3 to TRBJ2-3, with 13 bases identical to TRBD2. Trimming removed 4 bases from V and 1 base from J; junction bases left unmatched: 5. In germline, CDR1 is MNHEY, CDR2 SVGEGT. The CDR3 contains 17 residues. The chain's CDR3 is CASSLTSGGARTDTQYF. In DNA form, the CDR3 reads TGTGCCAGCAGTTTAACTAGCGGGGGGGCCCGCACAGATACGCAGTATTTT.

The chain has TRBV5-1 and TRBJ2-5; D is uncertain. This CDR3 contains 15 residues. Trimming shortened V by 3 bases and J by 1 base, and 13 bases separated the two germline ends. CDR1 is SGHRS and CDR2 is YFSETQ in the germline V gene. CDR3 in amino acids: CASSSLDTTQETQYF. CDR3 DNA: TGCGCCAGCAGCTCGCTTGACACCACCCAAGAGACCCAGTACTTC.

The rearrangement joins TRBV18 to TRBJ2-7, with D uncertain. This CDR3 region has 14 residues. Germline loops: CDR1 KGHSH, CDR2 LQKENI. With 6 bases removed from V and 0 bases from J, the gap between germline ends came to 12 bases. The CDR3 protein is CASSLSRSSYEQYF. In nucleotides, the CDR3 is TGTGCCAGCTCTCTATCGAGAAGCTCCTACGAGCAGTACTTC.

The rearrangement uses TRBV7-2 and TRBJ2-7; unclear D gene. The CDR3 is made up of 15 amino acids. Germline V gene data show CDR1 as SGHTA and CDR2 as FQGNSA. Trimming left V 2 bases short and J 4 bases short, with 15 bases between. In DNA, the CDR3 is TGTGCCAGCAGCTTAAGGGCCGACGTAGGGTACGAGCAGTACTTC. It yields the protein CASSLRADVGYEQYF.

This sequence joins TRBV4-2 and TRBJ2-2; the D is unclear. Germline CDR1 reads LGHNA; CDR2 reads YNFKEQ. This CDR3 spans 19 amino acids. Trimming took 3 bases from V and 3 from J, leaving 23 bases between them. CDR3 sequence (DNA): TGTGCCAGCAGCCACCCACCCGCCTTTGGGAACCGGGACACCGGGGAGCTGTTTTTT. This encodes CASSHPPAFGNRDTGELFF.